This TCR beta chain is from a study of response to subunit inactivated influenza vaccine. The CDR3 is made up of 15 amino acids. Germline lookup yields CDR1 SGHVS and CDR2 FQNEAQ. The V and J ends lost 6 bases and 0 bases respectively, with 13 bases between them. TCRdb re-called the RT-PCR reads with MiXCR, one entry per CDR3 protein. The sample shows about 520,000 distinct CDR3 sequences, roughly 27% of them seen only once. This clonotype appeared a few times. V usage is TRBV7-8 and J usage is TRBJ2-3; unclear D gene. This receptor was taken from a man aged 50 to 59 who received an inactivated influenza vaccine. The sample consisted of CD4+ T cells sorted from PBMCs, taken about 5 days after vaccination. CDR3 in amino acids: CASRLLSSSTDTQYF. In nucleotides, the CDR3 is TGTGCCAGCAGACTTCTAAGTTCTAGCACAGATACGCAGTATTTT.